What follows are 8 T cell receptor beta chains derived from one specimen sequenced in a study of T cells in localized non-small cell lung cancer. Measured with immunoSEQ multiplex PCR; TCRdb has only the in-frame clones, and not every one. This table has roughly 48,000 clones, approximately 80% appearing once. This specimen consisted of peripheral blood, obtained before any cancer treatment. These receptors were taken from a man aged 35-75 years with stage I squamous cell lung carcinoma.

This chain connects TRBV2 to TRBJ1-6; a possible D gene is TRBD1 (6 bases). Germline V CDR1 and CDR2: SNHLY, FYNNEI. This CDR3 is 14 amino acids long. The V end lost 7 bases, the J end lost 10 bases, and 17 bases lay between the germline ends. Written as DNA, the CDR3 is TGTGCCAGCAAGGGACGGACAGCGATATCACCCCTCCACTTT. Protein product: CASKGRTAISPLHF.

The rearrangement joins TRBV2 to TRBJ2-7; a weak D match, TRBD1 (6 bases). CDR1 and CDR2 (germline): SNHLY, FYNNEI. V dropped 5 bases and J dropped 7 bases, with 18 bases sitting between them. The length of the CDR3 is 14 residues. The CDR3 is CASSYSTGSYEQYF. The DNA for the CDR3 is TGTGCCAGCAGTTATAGTACAGGGTCGTATGAGCAGTACTTC.

The V call is TRBV11-2, the J call TRBJ2-1, with a possible D match to TRBD1 (6 bases). Germline V CDR1 and CDR2: SGHAT, FQNNGV. The CDR3 has 15 amino acids. Trimming removed 4 bases from V and 2 bases from J, with 12 bases in between. CDR3 coding DNA: TGTGCCAGCAGCTACGACAGGTCACCCTACAATGAGCAGTTCTTC. Translation: CASSYDRSPYNEQFF.

The rearrangement uses TRBV21-1 and TRBJ1-6. TRBV21-1 is annotated as a pseudogene. The CDR3 spans 14 residues. The CDR3 DNA follows: TGTGCCAGCAGCATAGGACGGACCTCCCCACCCCTCCACTTT. It codes for CASSIGRTSPPLHF.

This clone was counted between two and nine times. This chain uses TRBV7-9 with TRBJ2-4; tentative D call: TRBD1 (6 bases). The germline CDR1 and CDR2 sequences are SEHNR and FQNEAQ (reference sequence). With 6 bases removed from V and 8 bases from J, the gap between germline ends came to 17 bases. The CDR3 has 14 residues. CDR3 DNA: TGTGCCAGCAGTTCCGGGACATTTAGGGACATTCAGTACTTC. Translated, it gives CASSSGTFRDIQYF.

This rearrangement joins TRBV7-9 to TRBJ2-3; maybe TRBD2 (5 bases). From germline, CDR1 is SEHNR and CDR2 FQNEAQ (reference sequence). Deletions cut 3 bases from V and 1 base from J, with 11 bases between. The CDR3 extends over 15 amino acids. CDR3 bases: TGTGCCAGCAGCTTCGGGGTTGGGGGCACAGATACGCAGTATTTT. It yields the protein CASSFGVGGTDTQYF.

Worth noting for this clone: Other DNA sequences in this sample translate to the same CDR3. This rearrangement joins TRBV7-2 to TRBJ2-3, with TRBD1 matching over 10 bases. CDR1 is SGHTA, CDR2 FQGNSA, per germline. Trimming at V came to 0 bases and at J to 0 bases, leaving 3 bases not matched to a gene. The CDR3 sequence is 17 residues long. CDR3 sequence: CASSLAGQGTSTDTQYF. The CDR3 nucleotides are TGTGCCAGCAGCTTAGCGGGACAGGGGACTAGCACAGATACGCAGTATTTT.

The chain carries TRBV5-6 and TRBJ2-1; 8 bases map to TRBD1. V trimming: 1 base; J trimming: 9 bases; junction bases outside the gene matches: 9. The CDR3 contains 15 residues. Looked up from germline, CDR1 is SGHDT and CDR2 is YYEEEE. The CDR3: CASSLSGQGSGEQFF. Written as DNA, the CDR3 is TGTGCCAGCAGCTTGTCTGGACAGGGAAGCGGTGAGCAGTTCTTC.